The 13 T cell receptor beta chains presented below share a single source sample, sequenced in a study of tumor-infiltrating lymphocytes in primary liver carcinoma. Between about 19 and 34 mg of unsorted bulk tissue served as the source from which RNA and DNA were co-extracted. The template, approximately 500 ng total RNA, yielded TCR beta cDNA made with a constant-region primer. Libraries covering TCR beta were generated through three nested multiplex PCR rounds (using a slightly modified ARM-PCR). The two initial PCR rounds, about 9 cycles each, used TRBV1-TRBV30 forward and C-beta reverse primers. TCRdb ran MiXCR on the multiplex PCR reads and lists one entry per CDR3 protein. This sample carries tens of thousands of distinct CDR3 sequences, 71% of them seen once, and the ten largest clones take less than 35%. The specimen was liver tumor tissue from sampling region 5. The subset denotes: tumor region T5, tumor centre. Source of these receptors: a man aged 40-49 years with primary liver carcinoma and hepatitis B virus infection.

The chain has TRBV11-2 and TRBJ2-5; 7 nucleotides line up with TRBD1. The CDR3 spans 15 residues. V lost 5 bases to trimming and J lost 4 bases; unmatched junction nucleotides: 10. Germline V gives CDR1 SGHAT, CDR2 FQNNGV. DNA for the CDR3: TGTGCCAGCAGCCCATGGGGGACAGCGAGAGAGACCCAGTACTTC. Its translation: CASSPWGTARETQYF.

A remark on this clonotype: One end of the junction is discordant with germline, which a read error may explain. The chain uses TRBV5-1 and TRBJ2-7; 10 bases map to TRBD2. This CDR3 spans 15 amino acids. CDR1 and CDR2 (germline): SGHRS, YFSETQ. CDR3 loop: CTSSLTSGQAYEQYF. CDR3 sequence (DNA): TGCACCAGTAGCTTGACTAGCGGGCAGGCCTACGAGCAGTACTTC.

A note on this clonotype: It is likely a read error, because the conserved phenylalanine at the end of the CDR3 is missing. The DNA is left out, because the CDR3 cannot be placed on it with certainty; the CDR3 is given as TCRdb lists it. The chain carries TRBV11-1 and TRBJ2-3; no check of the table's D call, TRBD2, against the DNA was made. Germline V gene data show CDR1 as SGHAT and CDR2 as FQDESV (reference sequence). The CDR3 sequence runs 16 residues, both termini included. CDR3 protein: CTSSKGIAVSTDTQFL.

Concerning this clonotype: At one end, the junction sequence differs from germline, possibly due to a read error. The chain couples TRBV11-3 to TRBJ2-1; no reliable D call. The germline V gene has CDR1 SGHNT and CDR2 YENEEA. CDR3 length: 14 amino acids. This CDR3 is CAGSLEVSNNERFF. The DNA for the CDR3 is TGTGCCGGCAGCTTAGAGGTCAGCAACAATGAGCGGTTCTTC.

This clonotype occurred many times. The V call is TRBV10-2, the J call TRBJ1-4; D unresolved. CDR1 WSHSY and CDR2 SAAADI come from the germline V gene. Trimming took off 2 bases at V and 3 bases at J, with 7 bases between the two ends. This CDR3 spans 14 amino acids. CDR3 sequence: CASSETDSNEKLFF. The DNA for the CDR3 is TGCGCCAGCAGTGAGACGGATTCTAATGAAAAACTGTTTTTT.

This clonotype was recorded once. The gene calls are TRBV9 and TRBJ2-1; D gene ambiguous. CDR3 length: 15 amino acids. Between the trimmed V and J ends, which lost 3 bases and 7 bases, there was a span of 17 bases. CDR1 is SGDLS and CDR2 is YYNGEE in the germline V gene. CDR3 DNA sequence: TGTGCCAGCAGCGCCTCTCCAAGCTTCTATAATGAGCAGTTCTTC. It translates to CASSASPSFYNEQFF. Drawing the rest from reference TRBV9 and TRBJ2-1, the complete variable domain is DSGVTQTPKHLITATGQRVTLRCSPRSGDLSVYWYQQSLDQGLQFLIQYYNGEERAKGNILERFSAQQFPDLHSELNLSSLELGDSALYFCASSASPSFYNEQFFGPGTRLTVL.

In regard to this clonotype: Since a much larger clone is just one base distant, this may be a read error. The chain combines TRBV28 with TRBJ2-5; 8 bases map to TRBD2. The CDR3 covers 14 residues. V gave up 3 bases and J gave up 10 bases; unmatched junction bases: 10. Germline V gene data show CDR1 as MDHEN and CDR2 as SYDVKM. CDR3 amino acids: CASSLSSGSAIQYF. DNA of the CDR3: TGTGCCAGCAGTTTGTCAAGCGGGAGTGCGATCCAGTACTTC.

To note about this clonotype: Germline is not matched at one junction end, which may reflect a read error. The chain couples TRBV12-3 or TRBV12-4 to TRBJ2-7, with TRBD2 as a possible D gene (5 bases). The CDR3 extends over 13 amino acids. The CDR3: CTNTRREYYEQYF. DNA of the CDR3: TGTACCAACACCCGACGGGAATACTACGAGCAATACTTC.

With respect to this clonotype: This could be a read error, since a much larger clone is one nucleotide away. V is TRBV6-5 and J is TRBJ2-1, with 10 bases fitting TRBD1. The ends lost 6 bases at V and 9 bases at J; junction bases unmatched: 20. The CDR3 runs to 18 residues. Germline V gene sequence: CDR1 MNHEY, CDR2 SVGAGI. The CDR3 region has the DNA TGTGCCAGCAGCAAAGTTAGCCCAGGGACAGGGGTTTATTTTGAGCAGTTCTTC. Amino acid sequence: CASSKVSPGTGVYFEQFF.

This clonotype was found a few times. CDR3 protein: CATRPQAPYEQYF. CDR3 coding DNA: TGTGCCACTAGGCCACAGGCCCCCTACGAGCAGTACTTC. The chain combines TRBV24-1 with TRBJ2-7; D is possibly TRBD1 (5 bases). Germline loops: CDR1 KGHDR, CDR2 SFDVKD. V lost 10 bases and J 2 bases, leaving 14 bases between the germline ends. CDR3 length: 13 residues.

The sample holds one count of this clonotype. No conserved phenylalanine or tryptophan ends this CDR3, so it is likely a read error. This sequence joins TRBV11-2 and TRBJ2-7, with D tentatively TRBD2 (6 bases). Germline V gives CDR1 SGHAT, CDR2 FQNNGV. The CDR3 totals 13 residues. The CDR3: CASNLSELASQYL. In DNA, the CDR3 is TGTGCCAGCAACTTAAGTGAGCTAGCGTCACAGTACCTC.

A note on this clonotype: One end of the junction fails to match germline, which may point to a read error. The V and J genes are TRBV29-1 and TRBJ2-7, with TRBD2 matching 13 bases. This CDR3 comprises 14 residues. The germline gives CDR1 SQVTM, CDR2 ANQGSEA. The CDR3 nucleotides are TGCAGCGCACCGGGACTAGCGGGATTCTACGAGCAGCACTTC. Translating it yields CSAPGLAGFYEQHF.

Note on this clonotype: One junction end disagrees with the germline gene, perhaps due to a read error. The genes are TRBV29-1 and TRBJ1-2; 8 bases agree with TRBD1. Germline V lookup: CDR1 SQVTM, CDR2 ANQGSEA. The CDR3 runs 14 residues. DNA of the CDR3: TGTAGCGTAGGGACAGGTTATCGGAACTATGACTACACCTTC. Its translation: CSVGTGYRNYDYTF.